A selection of T cell receptor beta chains follows, all from one sample in a study of cytomegalovirus exposure and HLA in healthy donors. Profiled with immunoSEQ multiplex PCR; TCRdb holds only in-frame clones, not every one. The top ten hold 0.55% to 0.85% of the sample, which has approximately 140,000 clones, 81% seen once. Specimen: PBMCs. These receptors were taken from a man aged 18 to 35 in good health and CMV-seronegative. CDR3s include the opening cysteine and the closing phenylalanine or tryptophan. Each record gives: J gene, clone size, V gene, D gene, CDR3 protein, CDR3 DNA. D genes are given only for firm matches. Some rows mark clone size as missing; the rest say once, few, many or name a class of expanded clone.

J gene: TRBJ1-1
clone size: .
V gene: TRBV28
D gene: TRBD1
CDR3 protein: CASSFWRGRTEAFF
CDR3 DNA: TGTGCCAGCAGTTTCTGGAGGGGGCGAACTGAAGCTTTCTTT

J gene: TRBJ1-4
clone size: .
V gene: TRBV19
D gene: TRBD1
CDR3 protein: CASSGGTGTNEKLFF
CDR3 DNA: TGTGCCAGTAGTGGAGGGACAGGAACTAATGAAAAACTGTTTTTT

J gene: TRBJ1-2
clone size: .
V gene: TRBV6-5
D gene: .
CDR3 protein: CASRGPGQPSTF
CDR3 DNA: TGTGCCAGTCGGGGTCCAGGACAGCCGTCCACCTTC

J gene: TRBJ1-2
clone size: .
V gene: TRBV7-2
D gene: TRBD1
CDR3 protein: CASSWDRGGGYTF
CDR3 DNA: TGTGCCAGCAGTTGGGACAGGGGTGGTGGCTACACCTTC

J gene: TRBJ2-2
clone size: once
V gene: TRBV9
D gene: .
CDR3 protein: CASSVSSVRNTGELFF
CDR3 DNA: TGTGCCAGCAGCGTATCCTCCGTGAGGAACACCGGGGAGCTGTTTTTT

J gene: TRBJ1-1
clone size: once
V gene: TRBV9
D gene: TRBD1
CDR3 protein: CASSGVRGEAFF
CDR3 DNA: TGTGCCAGCAGCGGGGTCAGGGGGGAAGCTTTCTTT

J gene: TRBJ2-2
clone size: few
V gene: TRBV7-2
D gene: TRBD2
CDR3 protein: CASTSSGGLTGELFF
CDR3 DNA: TGTGCCAGCACCAGTAGCGGGGGGCTTACCGGGGAGCTGTTTTTT

J gene: TRBJ1-2
clone size: .
V gene: TRBV6-1
D gene: TRBD1
CDR3 protein: CASSTRQGAVYPTF
CDR3 DNA: TGTGCCAGCAGTACCAGACAGGGGGCGGTTTATCCCACCTTC

J gene: TRBJ2-2
clone size: .
V gene: TRBV25-1
D gene: .
CDR3 protein: CASSLGGPGELFF
CDR3 DNA: TGTGCCAGCAGCCTTGGGGGCCCCGGGGAGCTGTTTTTT

J gene: TRBJ1-2
clone size: .
V gene: TRBV30
D gene: TRBD1
CDR3 protein: CAWSVHIRTGLTYGYTF
CDR3 DNA: TGTGCCTGGAGTGTACATATTAGGACAGGGCTTACCTATGGCTACACCTTC

J gene: TRBJ2-7
clone size: .
V gene: TRBV5-5
D gene: .
CDR3 protein: CASSSQTGSYEQYF
CDR3 DNA: TGTGCCAGCAGCTCTCAGACAGGCTCCTACGAGCAGTACTTC

J gene: TRBJ1-1
clone size: .
V gene: TRBV5-4
D gene: TRBD1
CDR3 protein: CASSLADRAHTEAFF
CDR3 DNA: TGTGCCAGCAGCTTGGCCGACAGGGCCCACACTGAAGCTTTCTTT

J gene: TRBJ1-1
clone size: .
V gene: TRBV5-4
D gene: TRBD1
CDR3 protein: CASSPDRVAPAEAFF
CDR3 DNA: TGTGCCAGCAGCCCCGACAGGGTGGCACCCGCTGAAGCTTTCTTT

J gene: TRBJ2-7
clone size: .
V gene: TRBV6-5
D gene: .
CDR3 protein: CASGPGGYEQYF
CDR3 DNA: TGTGCCAGCGGTCCTGGGGGGTACGAGCAGTACTTC

J gene: TRBJ1-2
clone size: .
V gene: TRBV4-3
D gene: TRBD1
CDR3 protein: CASSQDLQGVNYGYTF
CDR3 DNA: TGCGCCAGCAGCCAAGATTTACAGGGGGTGAACTATGGCTACACCTTC

J gene: TRBJ1-3
clone size: .
V gene: TRBV1
D gene: .
CDR3 protein: CTSSLIGIPF
CDR3 DNA: TGCACCAGCAGCCTAATCGGGATCCCGTTT

J gene: TRBJ1-1
clone size: once
V gene: TRBV5-1
D gene: .
CDR3 protein: CASSLEGTPAEAFF
CDR3 DNA: TGCGCCAGCAGCTTAGAGGGAACCCCTGCTGAAGCTTTCTTT

J gene: TRBJ2-7
clone size: .
V gene: TRBV9
D gene: TRBD2
CDR3 protein: CASSATSGPDEQYF
CDR3 DNA: TGTGCCAGCAGCGCGACTAGCGGGCCTGACGAGCAGTACTTC

J gene: TRBJ1-2
clone size: once
V gene: TRBV10-3
D gene: TRBD1
CDR3 protein: CAIGQGGEYGYTF
CDR3 DNA: TGTGCCATCGGACAGGGGGGCGAGTATGGCTACACCTTC

J gene: TRBJ1-5
clone size: few
V gene: TRBV4-3
D gene: .
CDR3 protein: CASSQDSSGNNQPQHF
CDR3 DNA: TGCGCCAGCAGCCAAGACTCCTCAGGCAACAATCAGCCCCAGCATTTT

J gene: TRBJ2-1
clone size: .
V gene: TRBV27
D gene: .
CDR3 protein: CASRVGQYNEQFF
CDR3 DNA: TGTGCCAGCAGGGTGGGGCAGTACAATGAGCAGTTCTTC

J gene: TRBJ1-6
clone size: .
V gene: TRBV6-5
D gene: .
CDR3 protein: CASSYSEDGDSPLHF
CDR3 DNA: TGTGCCAGCAGTTACTCGGAGGACGGGGATTCACCCCTCCACTTT

J gene: TRBJ1-1
clone size: .
V gene: TRBV7-8
D gene: TRBD1
CDR3 protein: CASSLYRGRDTEAFF
CDR3 DNA: TGTGCCAGCAGCTTATACAGGGGGCGTGACACTGAAGCTTTCTTT

J gene: TRBJ2-6
clone size: .
V gene: TRBV19
D gene: TRBD1
CDR3 protein: CASTTGQSLSGANVLTF
CDR3 DNA: TGTGCCAGTACCACGGGACAGAGCCTATCTGGGGCCAACGTCCTGACTTTC

J gene: TRBJ1-5
clone size: .
V gene: TRBV7-9
D gene: .
CDR3 protein: CASRPGDTNQPQHF
CDR3 DNA: TGTGCCAGCAGGCCCGGGGACACCAATCAGCCCCAGCATTTT

J gene: TRBJ1-2
clone size: .
V gene: TRBV12-5
D gene: .
CDR3 protein: CASGLPQGRNYGYTF
CDR3 DNA: TGTGCTAGTGGTTTGCCACAGGGTCGCAACTATGGCTACACCTTC

J gene: TRBJ2-3
clone size: once
V gene: TRBV29-1
D gene: TRBD2
CDR3 protein: CSVLSGGDTQYF
CDR3 DNA: TGCAGCGTTCTAAGCGGGGGCGATACGCAGTATTTT

J gene: TRBJ2-2
clone size: .
V gene: TRBV7-6
D gene: TRBD1
CDR3 protein: CASSPRDRGTGELFF
CDR3 DNA: TGTGCCAGCAGCCCCCGGGACAGGGGCACCGGGGAGCTGTTTTTT

J gene: TRBJ1-1
clone size: .
V gene: TRBV9
D gene: TRBD1
CDR3 protein: CASSVTGGWTEAFF
CDR3 DNA: TGTGCCAGCAGCGTCACAGGGGGATGGACTGAAGCTTTCTTT

J gene: TRBJ1-6
clone size: .
V gene: TRBV7-2
D gene: .
CDR3 protein: CASSSTASGVPLHF
CDR3 DNA: TGTGCCAGCAGCTCGACTGCCTCGGGGGTCCCCCTCCACTTT

J gene: TRBJ1-1
clone size: .
V gene: TRBV18
D gene: .
CDR3 protein: CASSPPGLSWSEAFF
CDR3 DNA: TGTGCCAGCTCACCACCGGGACTAAGTTGGTCTGAAGCTTTCTTT

J gene: TRBJ1-4
clone size: few
V gene: TRBV7-7
D gene: .
CDR3 protein: CASSLLGGPNEKLFF
CDR3 DNA: TGTGCCAGCAGCTTATTGGGGGGACCTAATGAAAAACTGTTTTTT

J gene: TRBJ1-5
clone size: .
V gene: TRBV28
D gene: TRBD1
CDR3 protein: CASSSAGGWEYSNQPQHF
CDR3 DNA: TGTGCCAGCAGTTCGGCAGGGGGCTGGGAGTATAGCAATCAGCCCCAGCATTTT

J gene: TRBJ1-5
clone size: once
V gene: TRBV30
D gene: .
CDR3 protein: CAWTRGGNQPQHF
CDR3 DNA: TGTGCCTGGACCCGGGGGGGAAATCAGCCCCAGCATTTT

J gene: TRBJ2-1
clone size: once
V gene: TRBV27
D gene: .
CDR3 protein: CASSLRSNEQFF
CDR3 DNA: TGTGCCAGCAGTTTAAGGAGCAATGAGCAGTTCTTC

J gene: TRBJ1-5
clone size: few
V gene: TRBV4-3
D gene: .
CDR3 protein: CASSQDELGNQPQHF
CDR3 DNA: TGCGCCAGCAGCCAAGATGAGCTAGGCAATCAGCCCCAGCATTTT

J gene: TRBJ1-1
clone size: few
V gene: TRBV7-9
D gene: TRBD1
CDR3 protein: CASSSGGAGTEAFF
CDR3 DNA: TGTGCCAGCAGCTCAGGGGGCGCGGGCACTGAAGCTTTCTTT

J gene: TRBJ1-4
clone size: .
V gene: TRBV27
D gene: TRBD1
CDR3 protein: CASSTRQGFNEKLFF
CDR3 DNA: TGTGCCAGCAGTACGAGACAGGGCTTTAATGAAAAACTGTTTTTT

J gene: TRBJ1-4
clone size: .
V gene: TRBV5-6
D gene: TRBD1
CDR3 protein: CASSRPGTGSGEKLFF
CDR3 DNA: TGTGCCAGCAGCCGTCCCGGGACAGGGTCCGGCGAAAAACTGTTTTTT

J gene: TRBJ1-1
clone size: .
V gene: TRBV7-7
D gene: .
CDR3 protein: CASSLGDSTEAFF
CDR3 DNA: TGTGCTAGCAGCTTAGGCGATAGTACTGAAGCTTTCTTT

J gene: TRBJ1-1
clone size: .
V gene: TRBV9
D gene: .
CDR3 protein: CASSALDSLNTEAFF
CDR3 DNA: TGTGCCAGCAGCGCGTTGGACAGCCTGAACACTGAAGCTTTCTTT

J gene: TRBJ2-7
clone size: .
V gene: TRBV4-3
D gene: TRBD2
CDR3 protein: CASSHGTSGGGRYEQYF
CDR3 DNA: TGCGCCAGCAGCCACGGGACTAGCGGGGGGGGACGGTACGAGCAGTACTTC

J gene: TRBJ1-5
clone size: .
V gene: TRBV19
D gene: .
CDR3 protein: CASTAGRIQPQHF
CDR3 DNA: TGTGCCAGTACCGCGGGGCGGATACAGCCCCAGCATTTT

J gene: TRBJ2-7
clone size: .
V gene: TRBV4-3
D gene: TRBD1
CDR3 protein: CASSQEVWDRAYEQYF
CDR3 DNA: TGCGCCAGCAGCCAAGAAGTCTGGGACAGGGCATACGAGCAGTACTTC

J gene: TRBJ1-2
clone size: .
V gene: TRBV4-3
D gene: .
CDR3 protein: CASSQTGFNYGYTF
CDR3 DNA: TGCGCCAGCAGCCAAACAGGGTTCAATTATGGCTACACCTTC

J gene: TRBJ2-3
clone size: .
V gene: TRBV5-1
D gene: .
CDR3 protein: CASSRTRGAGDTQYF
CDR3 DNA: TGCGCCAGCAGTCGGACCCGGGGGGCCGGAGATACGCAGTATTTT

J gene: TRBJ1-2
clone size: .
V gene: TRBV12-5
D gene: TRBD1
CDR3 protein: CASGLLSGQGRGYGYTF
CDR3 DNA: TGTGCTAGTGGTTTGCTCTCCGGACAGGGGAGAGGGTATGGCTACACCTTC

J gene: TRBJ2-7
clone size: .
V gene: TRBV7-9
D gene: .
CDR3 protein: CASSRKAEQYF
CDR3 DNA: TGTGCCAGCAGCCGCAAAGCGGAGCAGTACTTC

J gene: TRBJ2-7
clone size: .
V gene: TRBV7-2
D gene: .
CDR3 protein: CASSFPIGVSYEQYF
CDR3 DNA: TGTGCCAGCAGCTTTCCGATAGGGGTCTCCTACGAGCAGTACTTC

J gene: TRBJ1-1
clone size: .
V gene: TRBV9
D gene: .
CDR3 protein: CASSGGQGGNTEAFF
CDR3 DNA: TGTGCCAGCAGCGGGGGTCAGGGAGGAAACACTGAAGCTTTCTTT

J gene: TRBJ1-3
clone size: once
V gene: TRBV7-2
D gene: .
CDR3 protein: CASSPIGVSGNTIYF
CDR3 DNA: TGTGCCAGCAGCCCAATCGGGGTATCTGGAAACACCATATATTTT

J gene: TRBJ2-1
clone size: .
V gene: TRBV5-6
D gene: .
CDR3 protein: CASSLGRPNEQFF
CDR3 DNA: TGTGCCAGCAGCTTGGGCAGGCCCAATGAGCAGTTCTTC

J gene: TRBJ2-3
clone size: .
V gene: TRBV30
D gene: TRBD1
CDR3 protein: CAWMPLRGQGNTQYF
CDR3 DNA: TGTGCCTGGATGCCTCTCAGGGGGCAGGGAAATACGCAGTATTTT

J gene: TRBJ1-4
clone size: .
V gene: TRBV5-1
D gene: TRBD1
CDR3 protein: CASSSGQGNEKLFF
CDR3 DNA: TGCGCCAGCAGCTCGGGACAGGGAAATGAAAAACTGTTTTTT

J gene: TRBJ2-7
clone size: .
V gene: TRBV28
D gene: TRBD2
CDR3 protein: CASRSGGSSYEQYF
CDR3 DNA: TGTGCCAGCAGGAGCGGGGGGAGCTCCTACGAGCAGTACTTC

J gene: TRBJ2-2
clone size: .
V gene: TRBV18
D gene: .
CDR3 protein: CASSPLQFNTGELFF
CDR3 DNA: TGTGCCAGCTCACCGCTTCAGTTTAACACCGGGGAGCTGTTTTTT

J gene: TRBJ2-5
clone size: .
V gene: TRBV10-3
D gene: TRBD2
CDR3 protein: CAISESGTSGGPAQYF
CDR3 DNA: TGTGCCATCAGTGAATCCGGGACTAGCGGGGGCCCGGCCCAGTACTTC

J gene: TRBJ1-1
clone size: .
V gene: TRBV4-3
D gene: .
CDR3 protein: CASSQASRSTEAFF
CDR3 DNA: TGCGCCAGCAGCCAAGCCTCGCGGTCCACTGAAGCTTTCTTT

J gene: TRBJ1-1
clone size: .
V gene: TRBV7-9
D gene: TRBD1
CDR3 protein: CASSLPTGGHAFF
CDR3 DNA: TGTGCCAGCAGCTTACCCACAGGGGGACACGCTTTCTTT

J gene: TRBJ2-5
clone size: .
V gene: TRBV6-6
D gene: TRBD2
CDR3 protein: CASSYRASGGWETQYF
CDR3 DNA: TGTGCCAGCAGTTACCGGGCTAGCGGGGGATGGGAGACCCAGTACTTC